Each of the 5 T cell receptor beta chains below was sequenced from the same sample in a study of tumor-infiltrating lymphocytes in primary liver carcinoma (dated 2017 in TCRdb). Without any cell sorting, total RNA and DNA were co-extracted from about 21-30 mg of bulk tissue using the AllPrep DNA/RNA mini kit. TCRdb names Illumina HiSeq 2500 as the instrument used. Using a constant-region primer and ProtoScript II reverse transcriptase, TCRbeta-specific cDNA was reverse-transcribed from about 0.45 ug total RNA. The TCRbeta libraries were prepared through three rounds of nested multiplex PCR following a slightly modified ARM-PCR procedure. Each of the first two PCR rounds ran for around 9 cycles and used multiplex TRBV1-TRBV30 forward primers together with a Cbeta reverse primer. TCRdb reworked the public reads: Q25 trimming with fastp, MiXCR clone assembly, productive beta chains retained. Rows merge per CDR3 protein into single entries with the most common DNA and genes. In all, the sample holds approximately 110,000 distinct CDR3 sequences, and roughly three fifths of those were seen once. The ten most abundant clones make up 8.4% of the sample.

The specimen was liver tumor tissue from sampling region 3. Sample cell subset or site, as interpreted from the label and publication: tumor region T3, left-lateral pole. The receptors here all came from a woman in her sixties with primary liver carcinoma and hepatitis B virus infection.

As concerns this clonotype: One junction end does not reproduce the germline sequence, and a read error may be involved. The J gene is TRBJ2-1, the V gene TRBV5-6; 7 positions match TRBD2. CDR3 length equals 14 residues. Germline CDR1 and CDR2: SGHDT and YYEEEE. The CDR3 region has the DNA TGTGCCATCAGCTCGCGGACTAGTGGGAGTTTCCAGTTCTTC. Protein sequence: CAISSRTSGSFQFF.

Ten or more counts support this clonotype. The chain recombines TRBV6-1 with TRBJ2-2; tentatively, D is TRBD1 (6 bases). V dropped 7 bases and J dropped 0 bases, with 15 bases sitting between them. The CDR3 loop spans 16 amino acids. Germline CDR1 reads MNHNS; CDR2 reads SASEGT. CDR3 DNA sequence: TGTGCCAGCACCTACTTGGGGACAACGAACACCGGGGAGCTGTTTTTT. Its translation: CASTYLGTTNTGELFF.

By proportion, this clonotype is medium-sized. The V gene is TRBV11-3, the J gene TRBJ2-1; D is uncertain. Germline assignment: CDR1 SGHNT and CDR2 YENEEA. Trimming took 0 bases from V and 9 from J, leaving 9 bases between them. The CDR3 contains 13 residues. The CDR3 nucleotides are TGTGCCAGCAGCTTAGATACGTGGGGTGAGCAGTTCTTC. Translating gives CASSLDTWGEQFF.

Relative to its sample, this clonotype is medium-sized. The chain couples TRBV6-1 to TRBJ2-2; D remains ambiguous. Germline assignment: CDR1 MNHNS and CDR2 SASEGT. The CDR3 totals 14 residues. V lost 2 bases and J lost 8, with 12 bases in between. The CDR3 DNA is TGTGCCAGCAGTGAACTGTTCTTGAGGGGGGAGCTGTTTTTT. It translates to CASSELFLRGELFF.

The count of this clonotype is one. CDR3 protein: CASSPTRTTGDNGYTF. CDR3 nucleotide sequence: TGCGCCAGCAGCCCCACCCGGACAACTGGGGATAATGGCTACACCTTC. This rearrangement joins TRBV5-1 to TRBJ1-2, with a tentative D call TRBD1 (5 bases). Deletions cut 4 bases from V and 6 bases from J, with 22 bases between. The CDR3 is made up of 16 amino acids. Per the germline V gene, CDR1 is SGHRS and CDR2 is YFSETQ.